The next 3 T cell receptor beta chains were all read from a single sample in a study of cytomegalovirus exposure and HLA in healthy donors. PCR was performed using 60 Vbeta and 13 Jbeta primers. Profiled with immunoSEQ multiplex PCR; TCRdb holds only in-frame clones, not every one. The sample contains 150,000 to 200,000 clones, around 90% of which appear only once. The sample consisted of PBMCs. These receptors were taken from a woman aged 18-29 years in good health and CMV-seronegative.

The chain uses TRBV6-1 and TRBJ1-2; 8 positions agree with TRBD1. The CDR3 runs to 14 residues. Trimming took 0 bases from V and 4 from J; bases not matched to a gene: 1. The germline CDR1 and CDR2 sequences are MNHNS and SASEGT. The CDR3 region has the DNA TGTGCCAGCAGTGAAGCAGGGACAGGCTATGGCTACACCTTC. Its translation: CASSEAGTGYGYTF.

The CDR3 nucleotides are TGCGCCAGCAGTATGGCGTGGGAGGCGGCCACAGATACGCAGTATTTT. This encodes CASSMAWEAATDTQYF. V and J are TRBV5-1 and TRBJ2-3; maybe TRBD2 (6 bases). The CDR3 sequence is 16 residues long. The germline gives CDR1 SGHRS, CDR2 YFSETQ. V gave up 5 bases and J gave up 2 bases, with 18 bases separating them.

The chain combines TRBV7-9 with TRBJ1-4; tentatively, D is TRBD1 (6 bases). Trimming took off 0 bases at V and 3 bases at J, with 11 bases between the two ends. CDR1 SEHNR and CDR2 FQNEAQ come from the germline V gene (reference sequence). This CDR3 contains 16 residues. CDR3 sequence: CASSLAGGAPNEKLFF. CDR3 DNA sequence: TGTGCCAGCAGCTTAGCAGGGGGGGCTCCTAATGAAAAACTGTTTTTT.